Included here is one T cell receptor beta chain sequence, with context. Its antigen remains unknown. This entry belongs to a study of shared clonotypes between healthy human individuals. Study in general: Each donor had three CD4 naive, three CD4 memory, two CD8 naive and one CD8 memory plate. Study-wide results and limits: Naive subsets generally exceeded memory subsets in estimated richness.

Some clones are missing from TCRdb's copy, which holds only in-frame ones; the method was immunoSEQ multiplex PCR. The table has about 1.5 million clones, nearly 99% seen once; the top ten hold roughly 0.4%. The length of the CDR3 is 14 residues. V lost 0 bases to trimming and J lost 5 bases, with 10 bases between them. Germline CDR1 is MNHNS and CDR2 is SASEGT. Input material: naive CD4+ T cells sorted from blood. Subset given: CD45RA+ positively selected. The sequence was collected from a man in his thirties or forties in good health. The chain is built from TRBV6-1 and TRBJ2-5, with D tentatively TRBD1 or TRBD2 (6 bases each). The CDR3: CASSEARRGETQYF. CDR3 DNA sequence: TGTGCCAGCAGTGAAGCCCGGAGGGGGGAGACCCAGTACTTC.